Presented here are 2 T cell receptor beta chains from one specimen sequenced in a study of kidney transplant recipient with SARS-CoV-2 infection. TCRdb re-analysed the reads in MiXCR, keeping a single row per CDR3 protein. Of under 300,000 distinct CDR3 sequences in the sample, under 35% were seen once. The sequencing used a blood sample, collected at baseline and on day 111 from a kidney transplant recipient. Receptor source: a male patient aged 25-45 years who had COVID-19 and was a kidney transplant recipient. Some T cells may have come from the graft donor.

On this clonotype itself: A much larger clone sits a single nucleotide away, making a read error possible. The rearrangement links TRBV6-6 to TRBJ1-1; TRBD1 is a possible D gene (5 bases). The ends were cut back, 8 bases at V and 5 bases at J, with 18 bases in the middle. The CDR3 sequence is 14 residues long. Germline CDR1 is MNHNY and CDR2 is SVGAGI (reference sequence). CDR3 protein: CASGQTGGGTEAFF. CDR3 nucleotide sequence: TGTGCCAGCGGTCAAACCGGGGGGGGTACTGAAGCTTTCTTT.

Comment on this clonotype: A single base separates this from a much larger clone, so it may be a read error. This chain links TRBV5-1 with TRBJ2-3; D not certain. CDR3 length: 14 amino acids. The V end lost 1 base, the J end lost 8 bases, and 14 bases lay between the germline ends. Germline V lookup: CDR1 SGHRS, CDR2 YFSETQ. For the CDR3, the DNA is TGCGCCAGCAGCTTGTCATCTGCCGCAGGTACGCAGTATTTT. This codes for CASSLSSAAGTQYF.